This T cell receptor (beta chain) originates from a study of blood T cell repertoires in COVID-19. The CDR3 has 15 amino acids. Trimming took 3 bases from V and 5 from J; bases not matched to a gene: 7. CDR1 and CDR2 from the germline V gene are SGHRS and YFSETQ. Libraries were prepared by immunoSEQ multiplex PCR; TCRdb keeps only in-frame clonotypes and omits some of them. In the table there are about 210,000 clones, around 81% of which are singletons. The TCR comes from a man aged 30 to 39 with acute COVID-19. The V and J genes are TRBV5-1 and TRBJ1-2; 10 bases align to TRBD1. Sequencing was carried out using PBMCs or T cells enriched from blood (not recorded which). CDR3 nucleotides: TGCGCCAGCAGCTGGGCGGGACAGGGGAGTTATGGCTACACCTTC. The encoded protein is CASSWAGQGSYGYTF.